The clone carrying this T cell receptor (beta chain) was seen a single time. The data derive from a study of blood T cell repertoires in COVID-19. Background on the study: T cells, B-cell-depleted T cells, or PBMCs supplied cDNA or gDNA.

Between the trimmed V and J ends, which lost 3 bases and 5 bases, there was a span of 4 bases. There are 11 residues in the CDR3. The germline gives CDR1 MNHNS, CDR2 SASEGT. As handled by the study authors: By means of reference gene primer amplification, nucleated cell counts were estimated. Assay: immunoSEQ multiplex PCR; the TCRdb copy retains only in-frame clones and omits some. D and trimming were read from the DNA, whereas the V and J calls and clone size are those reported in that table. The sample has some 330,000 clones; approximately 89% are singletons. This receptor was obtained from a woman in her 30s with COVID-19, enrolled during active disease. This chain joins TRBV6-1 and TRBJ1-2; D is unclear. The source material was peripheral blood. The CDR3: CASSDSYGYTF. The DNA for the CDR3 is TGTGCCAGCAGTGACAGTTATGGCTACACCTTC.